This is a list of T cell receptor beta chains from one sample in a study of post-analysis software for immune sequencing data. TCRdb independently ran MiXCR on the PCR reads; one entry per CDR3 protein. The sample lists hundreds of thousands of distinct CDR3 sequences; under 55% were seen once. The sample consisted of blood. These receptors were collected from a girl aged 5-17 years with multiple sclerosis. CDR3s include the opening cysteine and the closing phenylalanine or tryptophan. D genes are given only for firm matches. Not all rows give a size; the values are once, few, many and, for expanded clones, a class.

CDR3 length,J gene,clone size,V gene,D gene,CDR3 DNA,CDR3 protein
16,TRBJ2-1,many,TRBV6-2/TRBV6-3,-,TGTGCCAGCCCTCGGGGACTGGCTACCTCCTACAATGAGCAGTTCTTC,CASPRGLATSYNEQFF
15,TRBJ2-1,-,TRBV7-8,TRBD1,TGTGCCAGCAGCTTAGTAGACAGGGGTTGTAATGAGCAGTTCTTC,CASSLVDRGCNEQFF
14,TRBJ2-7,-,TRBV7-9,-,TGTGCCAGCAGCTCGCGGATGGGCGCCTACGAGCAGTACTTC,CASSSRMGAYEQYF
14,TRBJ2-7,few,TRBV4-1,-,TGCGCCAGCAGCCAAGATCGGGGCTACTACGAGCAGTACTTC,CASSQDRGYYEQYF
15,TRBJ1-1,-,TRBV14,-,TGTGCCAGCAGCCAAGAGAATCAGGGGAGAACTGAAGCTTTCTTT,CASSQENQGRTEAFF
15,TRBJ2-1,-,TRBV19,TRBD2,TGTGCCAGTAACAATAGGGGACTAGTCCACAATGAGCAGTTCTTC,CASNNRGLVHNEQFF
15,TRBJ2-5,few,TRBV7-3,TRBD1,TGTGCCAGCAGTCCGACAGGGGCGAAGGGAGAGACCCAGTACTTC,CASSPTGAKGETQYF
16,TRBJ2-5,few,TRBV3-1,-,TGTGCCAGCAGCCAAGTTTCGAGACCGAGCCAAGAGACCCAGTACTTC,CASSQVSRPSQETQYF
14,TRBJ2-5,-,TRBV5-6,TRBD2,TGTGCCAGCAGATCAAGAGGGAGGGAAGAGACCCAGTACTTC,CASRSRGREETQYF
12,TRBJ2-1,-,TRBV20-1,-,TGCAGTGCTAGTGAGAGGGTCTATGAGCAGTTCTTC,CSASERVYEQFF
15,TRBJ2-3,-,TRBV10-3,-,TGTGCCATCAGGGATAGCGGAGCAGGGGCCGGTACGCAGTATTTT,CAIRDSGAGAGTQYF
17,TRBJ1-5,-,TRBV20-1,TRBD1,TGCAGTGCTAGTCGACAGGGGCTGTCGGATAGCAATCAGCCCCAGCATTTT,CSASRQGLSDSNQPQHF
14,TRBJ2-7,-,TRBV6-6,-,TGTGCCAGCAGTTACTCGATCGGGGTGTACGAGCAGTACTTC,CASSYSIGVYEQYF
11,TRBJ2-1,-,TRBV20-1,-,TGCAGGGGAGGGGGTTACAATGAGCAGTTCTTC,CRGGGYNEQFF
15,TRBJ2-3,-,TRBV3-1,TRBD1,TGTGCCAGCAGCCAGGGGACAGTCCTCACAGATACGCAGTATTTT,CASSQGTVLTDTQYF
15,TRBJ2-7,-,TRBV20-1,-,TGCAGTGCTCACGGTGGAGGGCCCCTAACCGGCGAGCAGTACTTC,CSAHGGGPLTGEQYF
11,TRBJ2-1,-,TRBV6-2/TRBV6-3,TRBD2,TGTGCCAGCAAACAAGCGGGAGCCGGGTTCTTC,CASKQAGAGFF
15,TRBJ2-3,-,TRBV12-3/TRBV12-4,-,TGTGCCAGCAGTTCAGCGGTATCTAGCACAGATACGCAGTATTTT,CASSSAVSSTDTQYF
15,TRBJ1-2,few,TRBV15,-,TGTGCCACCAGCAGAGATCCCGGACAGAACTATGGCTACACCTTC,CATSRDPGQNYGYTF
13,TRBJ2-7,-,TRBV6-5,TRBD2,TGTGCCACCCAGCGGGAGTTGAACTACGAGCAGTACTTC,CATQRELNYEQYF
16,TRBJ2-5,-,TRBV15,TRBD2,TGTGCCACCAGCAGTTGGGCTAGCGGGATCCCCGGGACCCAGTACTTC,CATSSWASGIPGTQYF
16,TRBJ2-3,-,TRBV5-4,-,TGTGCCAGCAGCTTCCGTGGCCGGATAGGTACAGATACACAGTATTTT,CASSFRGRIGTDTQYF
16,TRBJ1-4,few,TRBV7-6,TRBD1,TGTGCCAGCAGCCCAGACGCCTCGCCAGGGGGTGAAAAACTGTTTTTT,CASSPDASPGGEKLFF
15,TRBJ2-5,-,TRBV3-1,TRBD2,TGTGCCAGCAGCTATACGACTAGCGCGATCTACGAGCGGTACTTC,CASSYTTSAIYERYF
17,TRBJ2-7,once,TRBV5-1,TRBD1,TGCGCCAGCAGCGAAATTTTTAAGGCAGGGGGTGAGGACGAGCAGTACTTC,CASSEIFKAGGEDEQYF
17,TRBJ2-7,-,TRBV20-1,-,TGCAGTGCTAGAGATCTTTGGGTGCAGGGATTTTCCTACGAGCAGTACTTC,CSARDLWVQGFSYEQYF
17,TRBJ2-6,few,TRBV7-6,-,TGTGCCAGCAGCCTCGACACGTCCCCCTCTGGGGCCAACGTCCTGACTTTC,CASSLDTSPSGANVLTF
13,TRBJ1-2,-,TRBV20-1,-,TGCAGTGCTAGTATATCAGCTAACTATGGCTACACCTTC,CSASISANYGYTF
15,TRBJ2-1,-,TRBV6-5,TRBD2,TGTGCCAGCACCCCGGGGGGGCTCGCCTACAATGAGCAGTTCTTC,CASTPGGLAYNEQFF
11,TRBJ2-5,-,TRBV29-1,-,TGCAGCGTTGAGGGGGAGGAGACCCAGTACTTC,CSVEGEETQYF
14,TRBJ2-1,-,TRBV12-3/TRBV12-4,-,TGTGCCAGCAGTTTAGGTGCCGGGTTCGATGAGCAGTTCTTC,CASSLGAGFDEQFF
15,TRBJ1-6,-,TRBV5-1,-,TGCGCCAGCAGCTTGGCCCCCAGATATAATTCACCCCTCCACTTT,CASSLAPRYNSPLHF
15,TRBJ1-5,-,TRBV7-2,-,TGTGCCAGCAGCTTCTTGAGGGGGAGCAATCAGCCCCAGCATTTT,CASSFLRGSNQPQHF
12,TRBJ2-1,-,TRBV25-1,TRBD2,TGTGCCAGCTCGGGGGGTCCTCGTGAGCAGTTCTTC,CASSGGPREQFF
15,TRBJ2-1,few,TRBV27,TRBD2,TGTGCCAGCAGTTTACTTAATAGCGGGAACAATGAGCAGTTCTTC,CASSLLNSGNNEQFF
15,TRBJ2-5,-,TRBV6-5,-,TGTGCCAGCAGTATCGGGACGGATCAACAAGAGACCCAGTACTTC,CASSIGTDQQETQYF
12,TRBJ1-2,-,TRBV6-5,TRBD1,TGTGCCAGCACCACGACAGGGGATGGCTACACCTTC,CASTTTGDGYTF
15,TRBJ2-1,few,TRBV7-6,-,TGTGCCAGCAGCTTAGCTTGGCAGTCCTACAATGAGCAGTTCTTC,CASSLAWQSYNEQFF
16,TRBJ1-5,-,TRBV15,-,TGTGCCACCAGCAGAGATATCGGCAGAGGCAATCAGCCCCAGCATTTT,CATSRDIGRGNQPQHF
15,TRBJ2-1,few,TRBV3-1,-,TGTGCCAGCAGCCAAGAGGCTAGCTCCTACAATGAGCAGTTCTTC,CASSQEASSYNEQFF